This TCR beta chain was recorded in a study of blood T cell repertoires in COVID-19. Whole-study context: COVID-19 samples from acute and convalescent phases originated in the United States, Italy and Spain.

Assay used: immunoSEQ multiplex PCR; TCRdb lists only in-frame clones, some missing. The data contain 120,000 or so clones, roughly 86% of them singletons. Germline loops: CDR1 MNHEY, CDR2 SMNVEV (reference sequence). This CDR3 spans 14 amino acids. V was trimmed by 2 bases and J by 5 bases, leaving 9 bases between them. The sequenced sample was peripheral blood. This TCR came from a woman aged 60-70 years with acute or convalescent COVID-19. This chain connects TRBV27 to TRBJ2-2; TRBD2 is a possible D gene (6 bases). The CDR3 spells CASSLEGRTGELFF. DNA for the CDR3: TGTGCCAGCAGTTTAGAAGGGAGGACCGGGGAGCTGTTTTTT.